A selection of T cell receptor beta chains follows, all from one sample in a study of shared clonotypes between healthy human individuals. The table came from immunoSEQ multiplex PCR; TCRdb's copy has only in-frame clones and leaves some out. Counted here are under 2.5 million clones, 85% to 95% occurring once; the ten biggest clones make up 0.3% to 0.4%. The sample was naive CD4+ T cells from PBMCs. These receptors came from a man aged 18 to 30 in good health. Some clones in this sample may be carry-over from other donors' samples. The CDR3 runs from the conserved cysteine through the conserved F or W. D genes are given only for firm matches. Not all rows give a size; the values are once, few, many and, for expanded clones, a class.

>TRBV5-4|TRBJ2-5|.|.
TGTGCCAGCAGCTCGAGGTGGAGTGAGGGGGAGACCCAGTACTTC
CASSSRWSEGETQYF
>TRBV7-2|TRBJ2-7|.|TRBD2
TGTGCCAGCAGCTTAGGGCGGGGGTCCTACGAGCAGTACTTC
CASSLGRGSYEQYF
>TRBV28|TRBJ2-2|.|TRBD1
TGTGCCAGCAGGACAGGGGTCTCCGGGGAGCTGTTTTTT
CASRTGVSGELFF
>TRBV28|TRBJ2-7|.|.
TGTGCCAGCAGTGCCGAAGGACTGGGACCGAGGGAGCAGTACTTC
CASSAEGLGPREQYF
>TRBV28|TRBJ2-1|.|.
TGTGCCAGCAGTCCGCTAGCTGGCAGATCCTCAATCTACAATGAGCAGTTCTTC
CASSPLAGRSSIYNEQFF
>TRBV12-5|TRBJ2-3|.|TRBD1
TGTGCTAGTGGTTCCGGGACAGGTCGCACAGATACGCAGTATTTT
CASGSGTGRTDTQYF
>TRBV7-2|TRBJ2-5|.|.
TGTGCCAGCAGCTTAGCGCGGGTCGGAGAGACCCAGTACTTC
CASSLARVGETQYF
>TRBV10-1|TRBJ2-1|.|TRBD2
TGCGCCAGCATTAGAGCTAAGGGACTAGCGAACAACAATGAGCAGTTCTTC
CASIRAKGLANNNEQFF
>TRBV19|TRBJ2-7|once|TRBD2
TGTGCCAGCATTCTTAGCGGGAGCCCCTACGAGCAGTACTTC
CASILSGSPYEQYF
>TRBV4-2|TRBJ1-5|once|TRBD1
TGTGCCAGCAGCCAAGCCGGGACAGGCCTTCTGCGGCCCCAGCATTTT
CASSQAGTGLLRPQHF
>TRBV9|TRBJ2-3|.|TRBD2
TGTGCCAGCAGCGTATCATCTAGCGGGAGAGCGACAGATACGCAGTATTTT
CASSVSSSGRATDTQYF
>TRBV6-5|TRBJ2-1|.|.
TGTGCCAGCAGTTACTCGGCGTCAGGGGACAATGAGCAGTTCTTC
CASSYSASGDNEQFF
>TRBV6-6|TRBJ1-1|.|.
TGTGCCAGCAGTTACACCCAGGGTGAAGCTTTCTTT
CASSYTQGEAFF
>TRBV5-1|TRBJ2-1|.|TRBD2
TGCGCCAGCAGCTTGGGGCGGGAGGGCGATGAGCAGTTCTTC
CASSLGREGDEQFF
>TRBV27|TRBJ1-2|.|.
TGTGCCAGCAGTTCCGACAGTAACTATGGCTACACCTTC
CASSSDSNYGYTF
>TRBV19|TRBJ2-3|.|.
TGTGCCAGTAGCCTCCAAGGGGCGCCCACAGATACGCAGTATTTT
CASSLQGAPTDTQYF
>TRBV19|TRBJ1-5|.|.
TGTGCCAGTAGTATCCGTGGCACCGCGTATAGCAATCAGCCCCAGCATTTT
CASSIRGTAYSNQPQHF
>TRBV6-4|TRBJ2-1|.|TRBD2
TGTGCCAGCAGTGCCCGACTAGCGGGGGACACGGAGCAGTTCTTC
CASSARLAGDTEQFF
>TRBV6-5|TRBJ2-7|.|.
TGTGCCAGCAGTTACTCTGGGACAAAATCCGAGCAGTACTTC
CASSYSGTKSEQYF